This T cell receptor (beta chain) was captured in a study of blood T cell repertoires in COVID-19 (dated by TCRdb to about 2020). Background for the entire study: Collaborator samples came from the United States, Italy and Spain and covered acute and convalescent phases of COVID-19. The prospective study material was composed of cDNA or gDNA derived from T cells, B-cell-depleted T cells, or PBMCs. HLA class I and class II types, where available, came from metadata supplied by the sample provider rather than from assay-based typing. The sample metadata nearly always contained a de-identified subject ID, COVID-19 status, age in years and sex. The dataset comprised deeply sampled blood TCRbeta repertoires from subjects exposed to, actively infected with, or recovered from COVID-19. Samples were obtained from the ongoing ImmuneRACE study (first 160 participants) and from some 1,200 subjects provided by 6 global collaborators. The repertoires were released in a freely available public database meant as a resource for research on the immune response to SARS-CoV-2. General study outcomes and caveats: Clinical and demographic metadata were provided uncurated, with the amount varying by source and participant.

A note on this clone: What this receptor recognizes is not known. Base qualities are not provided; no much larger clone lies one nucleotide away.

Collaborating institutions collected whole blood in K2EDTA tubes following their own protocols. Collaborator samples were shipped for TCRbeta analysis as frozen whole blood, isolated PBMCs, or DNA extracted from either sample type. The germline V gene gives CDR1 as MDHEN and CDR2 as SYDVKM. From its cysteine to its phenylalanine, the CDR3 spans 14 amino acids. CDR3 DNA is the only sequence kept; it has 42 bases, read in frame from the first base. V ends up 2 bases short and J 5 bases short, with an unmatched junction base count of 2. TCRbeta CDR3 regions were amplified from genomic DNA using the immunoSEQ Assay, a bias-controlled multiplex PCR. Per the authors' processing: The number of nucleated cells in each sample was estimated from the amplification of reference gene primers within the assay. To quantify the absolute abundance of each unique TCRbeta CDR3 rearrangement, sequence reads were collapsed and filtered. For each sample, productive Simpson clonality was calculated by taking the square root of Simpson's diversity index across productive rearrangements. Imported from immuneACCESS, the table was reduced by TCRdb to in-frame sequences with V and J called. These copies leave out some clones; in studies compared against another copy, an unresolved V gene accounts for under half, and the cause of the remainder is not known. That table gives V, J and clone size, and the DNA gave D and trimming. This sample comprises about 100,000 clones, about 80% of them detected only once. The leading ten clones occupy approximately 30% of the sample.

The TCR sequence derives from a man aged 65-85 years with active or convalescent COVID-19. The chain links TRBV28 with TRBJ1-5; TRBD1 matches 8 bases in the middle. What was sequenced was peripheral blood. The CDR3: CASSLGQGYQPQHF. The bases are TGTGCCAGCAGTTTAGGACAGGGTTATCAGCCCCAGCATTTT. Extended through the reference TRBV28 and TRBJ1-5 proteins, this CDR3 yields the full variable domain: DVKVTQSSRYLVKRTGEKVFLECVQDMDHENMFWYRQDPGLGLRLIYFSYDVKMKEKGDIPEGYSVSREKKERFSLILESASTNQTSMYLCASSLGQGYQPQHFGDGTRLSIL.